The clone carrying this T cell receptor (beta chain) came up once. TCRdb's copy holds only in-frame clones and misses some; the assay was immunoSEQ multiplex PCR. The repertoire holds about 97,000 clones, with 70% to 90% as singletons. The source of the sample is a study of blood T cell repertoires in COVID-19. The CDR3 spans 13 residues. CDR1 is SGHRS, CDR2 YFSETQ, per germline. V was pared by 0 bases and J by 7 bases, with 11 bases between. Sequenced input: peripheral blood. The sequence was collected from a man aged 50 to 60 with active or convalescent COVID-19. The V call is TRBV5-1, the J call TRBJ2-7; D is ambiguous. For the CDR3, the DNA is TGCGCCAGCAGCTTGGGAGGAAGGAGTGAGCAGTACTTC. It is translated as CASSLGGRSEQYF. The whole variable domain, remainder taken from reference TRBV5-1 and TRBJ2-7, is KAGVTQTPRYLIKTRGQQVTLSCSPISGHRSVSWYQQTPGQGLQFLFEYFSETQRNKGNFPGRFSGRQFSNSRSEMNVSTLELGDSALYLCASSLGGRSEQYFGPGTRLTVT.